The 23 T cell receptor beta chains presented below share a single source sample, sequenced in a study of blood T cell repertoires in COVID-19. Clones were read by immunoSEQ multiplex PCR, and TCRdb kept only the in-frame ones, dropping some. The table lists 240,000 or so clones, 88% of them singletons. Sequencing was done on a sample of peripheral blood. These receptors originate from a woman aged 25 to 39 with acute or convalescent COVID-19.

The V gene is TRBV7-9, the J gene TRBJ1-2; D remains unclear. Trimming took 2 bases from V and 2 from J, leaving 6 bases between them. In germline, CDR1 is SEHNR, CDR2 FQNEAQ (reference sequence). The length of the CDR3 is 13 residues. The CDR3 region is CASSLSQNYGYTF. The CDR3 bases are TGTGCCAGCAGCTTAAGTCAGAACTATGGCTACACCTTC.

The genes are TRBV19 and TRBJ1-1; 8 bases are shared with TRBD1. The CDR3 has 15 residues. Germline values: CDR1 LNHDA, CDR2 SQIVND (reference sequence). V shed 4 bases and J 8 bases; nucleotides not matched to a gene: 12. CDR3 residues: CASSTPGQAKVEAFF. For the CDR3, the DNA is TGTGCCAGTAGTACCCCGGGACAGGCTAAAGTCGAAGCTTTCTTT.

J is TRBJ1-2 and V is TRBV27; 8 nucleotides align to TRBD1. V lost 6 bases, J lost 11 bases, and 17 bases stayed unmatched. Germline V lookup: CDR1 MNHEY, CDR2 SMNVEV (reference sequence). The CDR3 totals 15 residues. Written as DNA, the CDR3 is TGTGCCAGCAGCCAACTCGGGACAGGCTTCACGTTTTACACCTTC. Translation: CASSQLGTGFTFYTF.

V gene TRBV19 combines with J gene TRBJ1-1, with D perhaps matching TRBD1 (6 bases). Trimming removed 4 bases from V and 2 bases from J, with 11 bases in between. The length of the CDR3 is 14 residues. Germline loops: CDR1 LNHDA, CDR2 SQIVND (reference sequence). CDR3 residues: CASSKGQPNTEAFF. CDR3 sequence (DNA): TGTGCCAGTAGTAAGGGACAACCTAACACTGAAGCTTTCTTT.

The chain is built from TRBV5-4 and TRBJ1-3; TRBD1 might be the D (5 bases). The germline gives CDR1 SGHNT, CDR2 YYREEE (reference sequence). The germline V and J ends were trimmed by 5 bases and 5 bases, with 20 bases remaining between them. This CDR3 is built from 16 residues. The CDR3, as DNA: TGTGCCAGCAGTTCGGAGCAGGGCAGGCAGAGAAACACCATATATTTT. It is translated as CASSSEQGRQRNTIYF. Complete variable domain (other parts from reference TRBV5-4 and TRBJ1-3): ETGVTQSPTHLIKTRGQQVTLRCSSQSGHNTVSWYQQALGQGPQFIFQYYREEENGRGNFPPRFSGLQFPNYSSELNVNALELDDSALYLCASSSEQGRQRNTIYFGEGSWLTVV.

The chain uses TRBV6-5 and TRBJ2-1; D gene ambiguous. The ends were cut back, 7 bases at V and 9 bases at J, with 10 bases in the middle. The germline CDR1 and CDR2 sequences are MNHEY and SVGAGI. The CDR3 covers 11 residues. Written as DNA, the CDR3 is TGTGCCAGCACCCGTAACGGTGAGCAGTTCTTC. Amino acids: CASTRNGEQFF.

The V and J genes are TRBV5-6 and TRBJ1-5, with D possibly matching TRBD1 (5 bases). Germline V gene data show CDR1 as SGHDT and CDR2 as YYEEEE. V lost 4 bases to trimming and J lost 7 bases, with 15 bases between them. The CDR3 extends over 14 amino acids. The DNA of the CDR3 is TGTGCCAGCAGCCTGGCGGGGGTACGACAGCCCCAGCATTTT. It specifies CASSLAGVRQPQHF.

This sequence joins TRBV11-3 and TRBJ2-5, with D possibly being TRBD1 (6 bases). The V gene lost 3 bases and the J gene lost 1 base, with 9 bases spanning the gap. Germline V gene lookup returns CDR1 SGHNT and CDR2 YENEEA. CDR3 length: 14 amino acids. CDR3 region: CASSFFRGQETQYF. As DNA, the CDR3 is TGTGCCAGCAGCTTTTTCAGGGGCCAAGAGACCCAGTACTTC.

The CDR3 protein is CSASASGSYNEQFF. The CDR3 coding sequence is TGCAGTGCGAGTGCGAGCGGGAGTTACAATGAGCAGTTCTTC. The chain recombines TRBV20-1 with TRBJ2-1; TRBD2 aligns across 8 bases. This CDR3 is built from 14 residues. The V segment lost 6 bases and the J segment 4 bases; nucleotides outside the gene matches: 8. Germline CDR1 DFQATT, CDR2 SNEGSKA (reference sequence).

The rearrangement uses TRBV19 and TRBJ2-1; 7 nucleotides align to TRBD2. CDR1 and CDR2 from the germline V gene are LNHDA and SQIVND (reference sequence). V trimming: 6 bases; J trimming: 14 bases; junction bases outside the gene matches: 10. The CDR3 runs 12 residues. CDR3 in amino acids: CASSPVGGMEFF. The DNA for the CDR3 is TGTGCCAGTAGCCCGGTCGGGGGGATGGAGTTCTTC.

This clone appeared once. The chain has TRBV6-2 or TRBV6-3 and TRBJ2-1; D unresolved. This CDR3 spans 13 amino acids. Germline V gene data show CDR1 as MNHEY and CDR2 as SVGEGT. The V gene lost 3 bases and the J gene lost 6 bases, with 9 bases spanning the gap. In DNA form, the CDR3 reads TGTGCCAGCAGTTATAGCCCAGCCAATGAGCAGTTCTTC. Protein product: CASSYSPANEQFF.

The rearrangement links TRBV10-3 to TRBJ1-3; no clear D. V lost 0 bases to trimming and J lost 4 bases, with 10 bases between them. The CDR3 is 15 residues long. Germline V gives CDR1 ENHRY, CDR2 SYGVKD. The CDR3 sequence is CAISESDGGGNTIYF. The CDR3 DNA follows: TGTGCCATCAGTGAGTCGGACGGCGGGGGAAACACCATATATTTT.

The CDR3 coding sequence is TGCGCCAGCAGCCAAGGAACAAATCCCCGAACAGGGTTTTATGGCTACACCTTC. Its translation is CASSQGTNPRTGFYGYTF. The chain combines TRBV4-3 with TRBJ1-2, with a weak D call TRBD1 (6 bases). Germline CDR1 reads LGHNA; CDR2 reads YSLEER. This CDR3 has 18 amino acids. Trimming stripped 1 base from V and 5 bases from J, with 23 bases between.

The gene calls are TRBV4-2 and TRBJ2-7; D uncertain. The CDR3 covers 13 residues. Germline lookup yields CDR1 LGHNA and CDR2 YNFKEQ. With 3 bases removed from V and 5 bases from J, the gap between germline ends came to 11 bases. CDR3 nucleotide sequence: TGTGCCAGCAGCCACGCCCGGTTAAACGAGCAGTACTTC. Amino acid sequence: CASSHARLNEQYF.

This sequence joins TRBV6-5 and TRBJ1-5, with 7 nucleotides matching TRBD1. This CDR3 comprises 13 residues. Germline lookup yields CDR1 MNHEY and CDR2 SVGAGI. J lost 0 bases, V lost 9 bases, and 2 bases had no gene match. CDR3 region: CASRQGSNQPQHF. CDR3 nucleotide sequence: TGTGCCAGTCGACAGGGTAGCAATCAGCCCCAGCATTTT.

The CDR3 nucleotides read TGTGCCAGCAGTTTCAGAGCCCGGGACAGGGGTGAAAAACTGTTTTTT. The encoded protein is CASSFRARDRGEKLFF. V and J are TRBV6-5 and TRBJ1-4; 10 nucleotides match TRBD1. In germline, CDR1 is MNHEY, CDR2 SVGAGI. The CDR3 is 16 amino acids. With V trimmed by 4 bases and J by 7 bases, 9 bases remained unmatched.

The chain employs TRBV11-2 and TRBJ2-3; no reliable D call. Between the trimmed V and J ends, which lost 8 bases and 1 base, there was a span of 10 bases. In germline, CDR1 is SGHAT, CDR2 FQNNGV. CDR3 size: 13 residues. CDR3 in DNA: TGTGCCAGCTCGGCCCTAGGCACAGATACGCAGTATTTT. Protein: CASSALGTDTQYF. Complete variable domain (other parts from reference TRBV11-2 and TRBJ2-3): EAGVAQSPRYKIIEKRQSVAFWCNPISGHATLYWYQQILGQGPKLLIQFQNNGVVDDSQLPKDRFSAERLKGVDSTLKIQPAKLEDSAVYLCASSALGTDTQYFGPGTRLTVL.

The chain uses TRBV5-1 and TRBJ2-3; 7 bases are a match to TRBD2. Looked up from germline, CDR1 is SGHRS and CDR2 is YFSETQ. V gave up 3 bases and J gave up 2 bases; unmatched junction bases: 9. The length of the CDR3 is 16 residues. The CDR3 DNA reads as TGCGCCAGCAGCTGGACCAATAGCGGGCTCACAGATACGCAGTATTTT. Encoded protein: CASSWTNSGLTDTQYF.

The gene calls are TRBV5-5 and TRBJ2-7, with D uncertain. Germline lookup yields CDR1 SGHKS and CDR2 YYEKEE (reference sequence). CDR3 length: 11 residues. Trimming cost V 2 bases and J 11 bases, with 11 bases left between them. Here the CDR3 reads CASSFDTAEYF. CDR3 coding DNA: TGTGCCAGCAGCTTCGATACCGCGGAGTACTTC.

The genes are TRBV6-2 or TRBV6-3 and TRBJ2-2, with a possible D match to TRBD2 (5 bases). The CDR3 loop spans 12 amino acids. Germline assignment: CDR1 MNHEY and CDR2 SVGEGT. The V end lost 5 bases, the J end lost 8 bases, and 9 bases lay between the germline ends. The CDR3 bases are TGTGCCAGCAGTAACCCGGGGGGGGAGCTGTTTTTT. Translating gives CASSNPGGELFF.

The chain combines TRBV18 with TRBJ2-1; TRBD1 is a possible D gene (7 bases). V lost 3 bases, J lost 9 bases, and 33 bases lay in between. Germline assignment: CDR1 KGHSH and CDR2 LQKENI. The CDR3 has 20 residues. CDR3 region: CASSPLGAGGLARSAGEQFF. CDR3 coding DNA: TGTGCCAGCTCACCCCTAGGGGCAGGGGGGCTAGCGCGGTCCGCCGGTGAGCAGTTCTTC.

A single count supports this clone. The rearrangement uses TRBV11-2 and TRBJ2-7; 12 nucleotides agree with TRBD2. The CDR3 has 15 residues. Germline V lookup: CDR1 SGHAT, CDR2 FQNNGV. V dropped 1 base and J dropped 2; count of bases not matched to a gene: 0. CDR3 amino acids: CASSLGTSGTYEQYF. The CDR3 DNA follows: TGTGCCAGCAGCTTAGGGACTAGCGGGACCTACGAGCAGTACTTC.

The chain employs TRBV5-1 and TRBJ2-2; 10 nucleotides align to TRBD2. Germline trimming cut 5 bases from V and 8 bases from J; bases unmatched to any gene: 9. The V gene's germline CDR1 is SGHRS and CDR2 YFSETQ. This CDR3 has 15 amino acids. CDR3 coding DNA: TGCGCCAGCAGTCGGACTAGCGGCTCTGGAGGGGAGCTGTTTTTT. Amino acid sequence: CASSRTSGSGGELFF. The whole variable domain, remainder taken from reference TRBV5-1 and TRBJ2-2, is KAGVTQTPRYLIKTRGQQVTLSCSPISGHRSVSWYQQTPGQGLQFLFEYFSETQRNKGNFPGRFSGRQFSNSRSEMNVSTLELGDSALYLCASSRTSGSGGELFFGEGSRLTVL.